This record looks at one TCR beta chain sequence and its context. Patients with other autoimmune diseases, uncontrolled infections, pregnancy or lactation were excluded. These data come from a study of Graves' ophthalmopathy and Graves' hyperthyroidism. Amplification targeted the TCR beta CDR3 regions, with RNA transcripts as the source material. HTBI-primed RT-PCR formed the first round, and a multiplex PCR formed the second. TCRdb reanalysed the multiplex PCR reads using MiXCR and keeps one entry per CDR3 protein. This sample has approximately 540,000 distinct CDR3 sequences, with about two fifths found just once. Material: peripheral blood or thyroid tissue (not recorded which). The sequence came from an adult man with Graves' hyperthyroidism.

This CDR3 is CASSLRQDGANVLTF. The CDR3 nucleotides read TGTGCCAGCAGCTTACGGCAGGATGGGGCCAACGTCCTGACTTTC. The chain uses TRBV7-4 and TRBJ2-6; D not certain. Trimming shortened V by 2 bases and J by 3 bases, and 8 bases separated the two germline ends. The germline gives CDR1 SGHVT, CDR2 SQSDAQ. The CDR3 covers 15 residues.